This TCR beta chain appears in the sequencing data of a study of T-cell memory formation after mild COVID-19. The sample holds a few counts of this clonotype. Its antigen is not known. TCRdb passed the 5' RACE reads through MiXCR, listing each CDR3 protein once. Altogether approximately 500,000 distinct CDR3 sequences are present, nearly 25% being singletons, with the ten largest covering roughly an eighth. The study's findings and limits: Prior to infection, memory already included some responding clones, suggesting cross-reactive memory joined.

The CDR3 length is 16 residues. V lost 3 bases to trimming and J lost 0 bases; unmatched junction nucleotides: 5. Looked up from germline, CDR1 is KGHDR and CDR2 is SFDVKD. The source of this sequence is an adult woman who had mild COVID-19 (a few samples of this study predate the infection). Cell type and time point are not known. This chain uses TRBV24-1 with TRBJ2-3; 7 nucleotides agree with TRBD2. Sample: PBMCs or a T cell subset sorted from them (not recorded which). The CDR3 reads CATSDLGGGSTDTQYF. Here the CDR3 DNA reads TGTGCCACCAGTGATCTCGGCGGGGGAAGCACAGATACGCAGTATTTT.